This note documents a single T cell receptor beta chain sequence. The antigen remains unidentified. The data are from a study of T cells expressing NK-cell markers. Study at large: Sorted T-cell subsets CD3+CD56+NKG2C+, CD3+CD56+NKG2C- and CD3+CD56-NKG2C+ were TCR beta-sequenced. The authors sequenced eight donors, of whom seven were HCMV-seropositive and one was seronegative. General study points: Six or seven donors carried dominant NKG2C+ clonotypes that made up roughly 1.0-7.0% of their CD8+ T cells.

TCRdb processed the 5' RACE reads again and assigns one entry to each CDR3 protein, with no DNA. This table lists hundreds of thousands of distinct CDR3 sequences. This CDR3 has 14 residues. This receptor was taken from a woman aged 18 to 75 in good health. This rearrangement joins TRBV12-3 or TRBV12-4 to TRBJ1-2; TCRdb calls TRBD1, which cannot be checked without DNA. The sequencing sample was made of blood T cells: a sorted CD56 or NKG2C T cell subset, CD4+ or CD8+ T cells, or bulk PBMC T cells (not recorded which). Here the CDR3 reads CASSFPTGGGGYTF.